Listed here are 10 T cell receptor beta chains from one sample, sequenced in a study of identical twins. TCRdb passed the 5' RACE reads through MiXCR, listing each CDR3 protein once. Of 700,000 or so distinct CDR3 sequences listed, 8.6% are singletons. These data also formed part of another study, on yellow fever vaccine responses in identical twins.

Sequencing used PBMCs. The receptors were gathered from a woman younger than 35 in good health.

This clonotype has at least ten counts. The CDR3 spells CAISESWNMNTEAFF. The CDR3 DNA reads TGTGCCATCAGTGAGTCGTGGAACATGAACACTGAAGCTTTCTTT. The rearrangement links TRBV10-3 to TRBJ1-1; D is undetermined. The CDR3 has 15 residues. With 0 bases removed from V and 0 bases from J, the gap between germline ends came to 8 bases. Germline values: CDR1 ENHRY, CDR2 SYGVKD.

The genes are TRBV7-2 and TRBJ2-5; 16 bases line up with TRBD2. V dropped 5 bases and J dropped 2; count of bases not matched to a gene: 5. The CDR3 spans 17 residues. Germline V lookup: CDR1 SGHTA, CDR2 FQGNSA. This CDR3 is CASSPGLAGGRQETQYF. In nucleotides, the CDR3 is TGTGCCAGCAGCCCGGGACTAGCGGGGGGGCGTCAAGAGACCCAGTACTTC.

The DNA of the CDR3 is TGCAGTGCTAGAGATCCAGGGGTGACAGATACGCAGTATTTT. Protein: CSARDPGVTDTQYF. V is TRBV20-1 and J is TRBJ2-3; perhaps TRBD1 as D (6 bases). V was pared by 0 bases and J by 3 bases, with 10 bases between. In germline, CDR1 is DFQATT, CDR2 SNEGSKA (reference sequence). This CDR3 is 14 amino acids long.

This rearrangement joins TRBV21-1 to TRBJ2-7; TRBD1, the D gene given by the table, was not confirmed from the DNA. TRBV21-1 is termed a pseudogene. This CDR3 has 18 residues. The CDR3 here is CASSEEGRDRVGTYEQYF. In DNA, the CDR3 is TGTGCCAGCAGCGAAGAGGGCCGCGACAGGGTCGGAACCTACGAGCAGTACTTC.

The chain couples TRBV15 to TRBJ1-1; 10 positions agree with TRBD1. Germline CDR1 reads LNHNV; CDR2 reads YYDKDF (reference sequence). CDR3 length: 18 amino acids. V trimming: 0 bases; J trimming: 1 base; junction bases outside the gene matches: 8. CDR3 residues: CATSRDPGDRGGNTEAFF. CDR3 DNA sequence: TGTGCCACCAGCAGAGATCCGGGGGACAGGGGTGGGAACACTGAAGCTTTCTTT.

The chain links TRBV24-1 to TRBJ2-2, with 13 bases aligning to TRBD2. Germline CDR1 reads KGHDR; CDR2 reads SFDVKD. With V trimmed by 9 bases and J by 6 bases, 0 bases remained unmatched. The CDR3 totals 13 residues. The CDR3 nucleotides read TGTGCCACCGGACTAGCGGGAGCCGGGGAGCTGTTTTTT. It is translated as CATGLAGAGELFF.

This clonotype appeared a single time. A clone one base away is much larger, so this may be a read error. The V and J genes are TRBV6-5 and TRBJ2-1, with no clear D. The CDR3 is 12 amino acids. Germline CDR1 and CDR2: MNHEY and SVGAGI. V dropped 6 bases and J dropped 5 bases, with 8 bases sitting between them. CDR3 protein: CASRPQNNEQFF. DNA for the CDR3: TGTGCCAGCAGACCCCAAAACAATGAGCAGTTCTTC.

This clonotype has ten or more counts. The chain links TRBV12-3 or TRBV12-4 to TRBJ2-5; possibly TRBD1 for D (5 bases). Trimming cost V 6 bases and J 1 base, with 12 bases left between them. The CDR3 consists of 14 residues. The CDR3 protein is CASRATDAQETQYF. CDR3 bases: TGTGCCAGCAGAGCGACAGATGCCCAAGAGACCCAGTACTTC.

The rearrangement links TRBV12-3 or TRBV12-4 to TRBJ1-3, with TRBD1 matching 9 bases. The CDR3 length is 15 residues. J was trimmed by 3 bases and V by 3 bases; bases with no gene match: 3. Written as DNA, the CDR3 is TGTGCCAGCAGTTTCACAGGGGGCAGTGGAAACACCATATATTTT. Protein product: CASSFTGGSGNTIYF.

This clonotype has at least ten counts. The J gene is TRBJ2-1, the V gene TRBV14; no clear D. V was shortened by 1 base and J by 9 bases, with 10 bases between the two germline ends. The CDR3 runs 13 residues. CDR1 and CDR2 (germline): SGHDN, FVKESK. CDR3 amino acids: CASSQASSTEQFF. The CDR3 region has the DNA TGTGCCAGCAGCCAAGCGTCGTCCACTGAGCAGTTCTTC. Full variable domain (rest looked up from reference TRBV14 and TRBJ2-1): EAGVTQFPSHSVIEKGQTVTLRCDPISGHDNLYWYRRVMGKEIKFLLHFVKESKQDESGMPNNRFLAERTGGTYSTLKVQPAELEDSGVYFCASSQASSTEQFFGPGTRLTVL.